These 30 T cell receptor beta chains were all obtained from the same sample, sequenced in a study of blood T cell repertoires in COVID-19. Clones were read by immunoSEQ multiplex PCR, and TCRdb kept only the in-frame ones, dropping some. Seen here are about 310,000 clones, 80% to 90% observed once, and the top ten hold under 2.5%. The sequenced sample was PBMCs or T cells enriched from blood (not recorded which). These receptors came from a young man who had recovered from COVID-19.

The CDR3 coding sequence is TGTGCCAGCAGTGCCAGTGGGCTCTATGGCTACACCTTC. Its translation is CASSASGLYGYTF. The chain uses TRBV27 and TRBJ1-2; unclear D gene. Trimming removed 5 bases from V and 4 bases from J, with 11 bases in between. CDR1 and CDR2 from the germline V gene are MNHEY and SMNVEV (reference sequence). This CDR3 is built from 13 residues.

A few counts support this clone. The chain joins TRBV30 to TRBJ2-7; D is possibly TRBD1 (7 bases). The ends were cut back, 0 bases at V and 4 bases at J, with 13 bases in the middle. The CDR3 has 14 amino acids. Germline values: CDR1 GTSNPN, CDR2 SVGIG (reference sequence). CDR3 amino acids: CAWSVGGGKYEQYF. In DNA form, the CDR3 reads TGTGCCTGGAGTGTAGGAGGGGGCAAGTACGAGCAGTACTTC.

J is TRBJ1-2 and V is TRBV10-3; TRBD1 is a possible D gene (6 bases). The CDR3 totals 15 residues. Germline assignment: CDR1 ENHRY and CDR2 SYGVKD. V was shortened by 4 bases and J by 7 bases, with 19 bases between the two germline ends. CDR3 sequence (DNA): TGTGCCATCAGTGTTTTTTCCGGGGGGGCAGGTGGCTACACCTTC. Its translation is CAISVFSGGAGGYTF.

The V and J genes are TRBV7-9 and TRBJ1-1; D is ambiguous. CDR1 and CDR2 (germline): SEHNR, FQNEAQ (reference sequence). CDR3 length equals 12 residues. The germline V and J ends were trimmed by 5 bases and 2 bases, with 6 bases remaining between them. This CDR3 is CASSRTNTEAFF. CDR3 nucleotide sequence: TGTGCCAGCAGCCGTACTAACACTGAAGCTTTCTTT.

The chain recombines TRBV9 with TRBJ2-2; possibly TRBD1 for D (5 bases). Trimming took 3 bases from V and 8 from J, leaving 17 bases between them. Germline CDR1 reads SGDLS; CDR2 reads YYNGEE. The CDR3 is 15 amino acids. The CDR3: CASSGRQSAAGELFF. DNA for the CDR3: TGTGCCAGCAGCGGGCGACAGTCAGCTGCGGGGGAGCTGTTTTTT. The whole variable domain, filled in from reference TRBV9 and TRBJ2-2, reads DSGVTQTPKHLITATGQRVTLRCSPRSGDLSVYWYQQSLDQGLQFLIQYYNGEERAKGNILERFSAQQFPDLHSELNLSSLELGDSALYFCASSGRQSAAGELFFGEGSRLTVL.

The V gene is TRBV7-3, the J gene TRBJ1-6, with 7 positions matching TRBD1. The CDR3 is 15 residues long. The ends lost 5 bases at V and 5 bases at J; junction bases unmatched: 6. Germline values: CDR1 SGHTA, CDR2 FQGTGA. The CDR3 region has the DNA TGTGCCAGCAGCAGGACGGGACAGAATAATTCACCCCTCCACTTT. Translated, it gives CASSRTGQNNSPLHF.

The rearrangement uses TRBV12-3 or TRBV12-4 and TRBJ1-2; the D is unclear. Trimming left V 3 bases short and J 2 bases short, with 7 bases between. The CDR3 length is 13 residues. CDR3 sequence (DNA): TGTGCCAGCAGTTTGCGGCGGAACTATGGCTACACCTTC. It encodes CASSLRRNYGYTF.

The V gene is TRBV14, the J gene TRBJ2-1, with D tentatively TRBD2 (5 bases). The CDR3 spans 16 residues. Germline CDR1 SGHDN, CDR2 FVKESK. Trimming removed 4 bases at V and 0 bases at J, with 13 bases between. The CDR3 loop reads CASSRGLLSSYNEQFF. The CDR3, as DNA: TGTGCCAGCAGCCGCGGACTTCTGAGCTCCTACAATGAGCAGTTCTTC.

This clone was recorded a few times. For the CDR3, the DNA is TGCGCCAGCAGTGAGTCAACGGGGCGCAGGGGTGAAGCTTTCTTT. Translated, it gives CASSESTGRRGEAFF. V and J are TRBV10-1 and TRBJ1-1, with D maybe TRBD1 (6 bases). This CDR3 has 15 amino acids. Germline CDR1 is WNHNN and CDR2 is SYGVQD (reference sequence). V lost 0 bases to trimming and J lost 7 bases, with 15 bases between them.

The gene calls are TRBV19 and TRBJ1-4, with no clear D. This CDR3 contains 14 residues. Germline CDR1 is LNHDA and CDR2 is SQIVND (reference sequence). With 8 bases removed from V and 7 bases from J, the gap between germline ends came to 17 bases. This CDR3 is CASSRLTPAEKLFF. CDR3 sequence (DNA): TGTGCCAGTTCTAGACTGACCCCTGCTGAAAAACTGTTTTTT.

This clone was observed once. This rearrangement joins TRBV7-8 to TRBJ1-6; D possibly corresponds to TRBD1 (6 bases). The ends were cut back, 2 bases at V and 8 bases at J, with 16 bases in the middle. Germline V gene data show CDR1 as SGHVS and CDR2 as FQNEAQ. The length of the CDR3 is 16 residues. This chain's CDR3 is CASSLTETGADSPLHF. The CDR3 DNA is TGTGCCAGCAGCTTAACTGAGACAGGAGCAGATTCACCCCTCCACTTT. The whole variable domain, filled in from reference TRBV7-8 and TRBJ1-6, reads GAGVSQSPRYKVAKRGQDVALRCDPISGHVSLFWYQQALGQGPEFLTYFQNEAQLDKSGLPSDRFFAERPEGSVSTLKIQRTQQEDSAVYLCASSLTETGADSPLHFGNGTRLTVT.

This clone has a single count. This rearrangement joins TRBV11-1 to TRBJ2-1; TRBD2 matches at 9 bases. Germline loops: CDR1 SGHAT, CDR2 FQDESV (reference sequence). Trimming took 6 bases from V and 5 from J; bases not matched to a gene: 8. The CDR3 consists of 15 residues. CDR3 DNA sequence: TGTGCCAGCAGGGCAACTAGCGGGCTCCACAATGAGCAGTTCTTC. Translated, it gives CASRATSGLHNEQFF.

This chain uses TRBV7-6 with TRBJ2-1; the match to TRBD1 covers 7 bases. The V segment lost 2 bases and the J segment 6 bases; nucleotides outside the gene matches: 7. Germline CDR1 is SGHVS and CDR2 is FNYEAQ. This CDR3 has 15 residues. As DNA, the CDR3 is TGTGCCAGCAGCTTACCGACAGGGTCGGGCAATGAGCAGTTCTTC. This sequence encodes CASSLPTGSGNEQFF. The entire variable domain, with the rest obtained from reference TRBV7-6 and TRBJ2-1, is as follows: GAGVSQSPRYKVTKRGQDVALRCDPISGHVSLYWYRQALGQGPEFLTYFNYEAQQDKSGLPNDRFSAERPEGSISTLTIQRTEQRDSAMYRCASSLPTGSGNEQFFGPGTRLTVL.

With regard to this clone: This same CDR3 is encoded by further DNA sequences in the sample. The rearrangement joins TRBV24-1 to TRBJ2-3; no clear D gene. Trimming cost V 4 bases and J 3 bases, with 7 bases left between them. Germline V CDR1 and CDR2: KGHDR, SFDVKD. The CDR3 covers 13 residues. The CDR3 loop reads CATSEAGTDTQYF. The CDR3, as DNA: TGTGCCACCAGTGAGGCAGGTACAGATACGCAGTATTTT.

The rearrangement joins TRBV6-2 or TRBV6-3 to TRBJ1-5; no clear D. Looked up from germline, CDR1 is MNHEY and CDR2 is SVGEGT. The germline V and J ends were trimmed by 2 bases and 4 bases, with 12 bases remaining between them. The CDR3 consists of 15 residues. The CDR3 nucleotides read TGTGCCAGCAGTTACCTCGGGAGCTCGAATCAGCCCCAGCATTTT. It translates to CASSYLGSSNQPQHF.

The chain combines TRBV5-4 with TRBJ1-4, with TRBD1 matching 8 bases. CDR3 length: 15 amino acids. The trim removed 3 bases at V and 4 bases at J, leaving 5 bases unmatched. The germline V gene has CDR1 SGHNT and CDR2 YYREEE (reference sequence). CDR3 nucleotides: TGTGCCAGCAGCTACAGGACAGGGTTTAATGAAAAACTGTTTTTT. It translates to CASSYRTGFNEKLFF.

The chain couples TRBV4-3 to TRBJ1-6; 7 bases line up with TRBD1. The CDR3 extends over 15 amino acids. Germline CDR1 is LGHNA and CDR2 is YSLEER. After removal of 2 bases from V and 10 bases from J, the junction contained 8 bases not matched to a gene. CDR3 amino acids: CASSQLTGRGSPLHF. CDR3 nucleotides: TGCGCCAGCAGCCAACTGACAGGGCGAGGGTCACCCCTCCACTTT.

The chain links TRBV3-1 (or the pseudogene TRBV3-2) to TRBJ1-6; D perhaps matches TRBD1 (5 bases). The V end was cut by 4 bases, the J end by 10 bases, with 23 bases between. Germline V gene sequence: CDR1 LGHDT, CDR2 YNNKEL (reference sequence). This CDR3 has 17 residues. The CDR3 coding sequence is TGTGCCAGCAGCCCCACCCCGTGGGACGGCGGGAGCTCACCCCTCCACTTT. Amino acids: CASSPTPWDGGSSPLHF.

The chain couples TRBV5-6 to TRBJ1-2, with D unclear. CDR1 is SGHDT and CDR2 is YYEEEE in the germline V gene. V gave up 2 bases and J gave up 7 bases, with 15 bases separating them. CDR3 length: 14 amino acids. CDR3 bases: TGTGCCAGCAGCTTTAATGTTCTTTCGGGTGGCTACACCTTC. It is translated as CASSFNVLSGGYTF.

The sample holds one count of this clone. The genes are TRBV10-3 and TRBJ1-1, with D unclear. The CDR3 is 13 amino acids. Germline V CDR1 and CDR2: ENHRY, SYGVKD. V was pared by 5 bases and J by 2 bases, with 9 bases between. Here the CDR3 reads CAISNGQNTEAFF. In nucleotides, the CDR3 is TGTGCCATCAGTAATGGGCAAAACACTGAAGCTTTCTTT.

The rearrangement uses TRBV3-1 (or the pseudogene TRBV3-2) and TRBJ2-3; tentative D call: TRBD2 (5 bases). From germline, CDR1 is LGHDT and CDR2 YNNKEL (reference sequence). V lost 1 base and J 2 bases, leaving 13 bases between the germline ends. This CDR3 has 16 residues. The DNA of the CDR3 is TGTGCCAGCAGCCAAGGGGTAGCGTTACTCACAGATACGCAGTATTTT. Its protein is CASSQGVALLTDTQYF.

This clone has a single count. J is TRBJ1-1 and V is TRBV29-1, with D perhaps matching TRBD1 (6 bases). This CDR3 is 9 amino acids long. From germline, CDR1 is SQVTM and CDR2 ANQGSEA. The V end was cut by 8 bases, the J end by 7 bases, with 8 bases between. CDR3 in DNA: TGCAGCACGACAGGTGAAGCTTTCTTT. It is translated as CSTTGEAFF. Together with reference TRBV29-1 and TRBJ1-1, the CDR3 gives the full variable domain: SAVISQKPSRDICQRGTSLTIQCQVDSQVTMMFWYRQQPGQSLTLIATANQGSEATYESGFVIDKFPISRPNLTFSTLTVSNMSPEDSSIYLCSTTGEAFFGQGTRLTVV.

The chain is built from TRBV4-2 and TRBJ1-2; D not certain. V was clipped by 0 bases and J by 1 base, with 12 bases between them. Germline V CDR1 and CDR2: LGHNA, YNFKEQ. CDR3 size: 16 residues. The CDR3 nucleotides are TGTGCCAGCAGCCAAGATCTTACAGCAAATAACTATGGCTACACCTTC. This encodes CASSQDLTANNYGYTF.

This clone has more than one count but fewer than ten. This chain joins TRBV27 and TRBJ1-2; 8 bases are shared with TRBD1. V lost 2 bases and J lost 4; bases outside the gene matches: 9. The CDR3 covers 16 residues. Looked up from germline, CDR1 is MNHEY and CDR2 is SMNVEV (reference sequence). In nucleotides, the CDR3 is TGTGCCAGCAGTTTAAAGGGCAGGGGGCAGGTCTATGGCTACACCTTC. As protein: CASSLKGRGQVYGYTF.

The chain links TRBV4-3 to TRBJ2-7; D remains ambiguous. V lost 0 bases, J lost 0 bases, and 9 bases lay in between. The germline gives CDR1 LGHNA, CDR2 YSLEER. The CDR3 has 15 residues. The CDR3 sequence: CASSQDIGHSYEQYF. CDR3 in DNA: TGCGCCAGCAGCCAAGATATTGGGCACTCCTACGAGCAGTACTTC.

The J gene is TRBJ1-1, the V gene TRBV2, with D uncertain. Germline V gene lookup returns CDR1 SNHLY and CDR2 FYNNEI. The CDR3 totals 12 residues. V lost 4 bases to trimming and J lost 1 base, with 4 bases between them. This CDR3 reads CASSVGNTEAFF. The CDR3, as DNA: TGTGCCAGCAGTGTCGGGAACACTGAAGCTTTCTTT.

This CDR3 is CAISDVQGTSNQPQHF. The CDR3 DNA sequence: TGTGCCATCAGTGATGTCCAGGGGACAAGCAATCAGCCCCAGCATTTT. This chain joins TRBV10-3 and TRBJ1-5, with a tentative D call TRBD1 (6 bases). The CDR3 consists of 16 residues. Trimming stripped 3 bases from V and 1 base from J, with 13 bases between. Germline CDR1 is ENHRY and CDR2 is SYGVKD.

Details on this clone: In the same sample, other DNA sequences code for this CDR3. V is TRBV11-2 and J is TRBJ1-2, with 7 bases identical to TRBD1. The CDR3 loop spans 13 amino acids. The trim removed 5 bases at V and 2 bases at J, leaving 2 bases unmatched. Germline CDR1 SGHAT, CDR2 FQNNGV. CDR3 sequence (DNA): TGTGCCAGCAGCCCGGACAGGAACTATGGCTACACCTTC. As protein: CASSPDRNYGYTF.

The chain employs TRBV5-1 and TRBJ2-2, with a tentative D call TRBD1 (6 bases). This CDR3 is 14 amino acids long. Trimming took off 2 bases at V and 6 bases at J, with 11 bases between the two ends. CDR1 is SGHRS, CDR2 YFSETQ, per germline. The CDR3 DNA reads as TGCGCCAGCAGCTTAGCACAGGGTGCCGGGGAGCTGTTTTTT. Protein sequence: CASSLAQGAGELFF.

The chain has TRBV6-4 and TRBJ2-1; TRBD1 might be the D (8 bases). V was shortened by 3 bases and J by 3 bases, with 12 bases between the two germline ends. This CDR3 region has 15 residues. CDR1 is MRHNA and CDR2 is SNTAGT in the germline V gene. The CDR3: CASSETGEGYNEQFF. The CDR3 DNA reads TGTGCCAGCAGTGAGACAGGGGAGGGCTACAATGAGCAGTTCTTC.